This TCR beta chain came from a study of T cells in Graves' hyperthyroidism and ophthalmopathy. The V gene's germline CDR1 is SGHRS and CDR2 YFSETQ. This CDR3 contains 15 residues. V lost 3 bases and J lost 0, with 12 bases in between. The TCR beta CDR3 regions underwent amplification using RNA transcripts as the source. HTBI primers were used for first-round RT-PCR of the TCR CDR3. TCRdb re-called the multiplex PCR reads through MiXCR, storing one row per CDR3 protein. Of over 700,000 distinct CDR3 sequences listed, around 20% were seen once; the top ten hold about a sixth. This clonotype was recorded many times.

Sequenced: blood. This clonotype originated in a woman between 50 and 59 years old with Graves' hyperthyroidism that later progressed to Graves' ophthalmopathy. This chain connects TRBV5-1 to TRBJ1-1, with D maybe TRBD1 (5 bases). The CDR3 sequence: CASSSPGLLNTEAFF. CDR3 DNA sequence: TGCGCCAGCAGCTCCCCAGGGCTCTTGAACACTGAAGCTTTCTTT. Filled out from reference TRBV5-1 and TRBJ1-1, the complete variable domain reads KAGVTQTPRYLIKTRGQQVTLSCSPISGHRSVSWYQQTPGQGLQFLFEYFSETQRNKGNFPGRFSGRQFSNSRSEMNVSTLELGDSALYLCASSSPGLLNTEAFFGQGTRLTVV.